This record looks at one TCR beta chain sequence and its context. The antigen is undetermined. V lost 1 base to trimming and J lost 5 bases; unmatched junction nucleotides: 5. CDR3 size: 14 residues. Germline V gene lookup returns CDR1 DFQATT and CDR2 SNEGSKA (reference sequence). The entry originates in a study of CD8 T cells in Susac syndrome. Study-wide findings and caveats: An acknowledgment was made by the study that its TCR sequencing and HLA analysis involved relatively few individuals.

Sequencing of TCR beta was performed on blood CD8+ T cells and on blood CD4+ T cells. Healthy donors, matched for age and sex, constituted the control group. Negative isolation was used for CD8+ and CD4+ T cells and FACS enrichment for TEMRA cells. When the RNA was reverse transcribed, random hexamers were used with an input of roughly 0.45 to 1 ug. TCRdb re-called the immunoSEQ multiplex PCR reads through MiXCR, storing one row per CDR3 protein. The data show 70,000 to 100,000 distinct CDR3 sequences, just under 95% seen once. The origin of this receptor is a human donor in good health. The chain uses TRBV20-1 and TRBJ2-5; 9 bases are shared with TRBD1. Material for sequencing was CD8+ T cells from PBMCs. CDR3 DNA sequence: TGCAGTGCTAGAGGGGGGGACAGGGTGGAGACCCAGTACTTC. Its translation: CSARGGDRVETQYF.